Listed below are T cell receptor beta chains from one sample, sequenced in a study of cytomegalovirus exposure and HLA in healthy donors. The data were produced by immunoSEQ multiplex PCR, yet TCRdb's version contains in-frame clones alone and is incomplete. The sample gives fewer than 150,000 clones, 80% of which show up once; about 2.2% is in the top ten. Sample: PBMCs. Receptors originate from a young man in good health and CMV-seronegative. CDR3s include the opening cysteine and the closing phenylalanine or tryptophan. Fields, in order: J gene, V gene, clone size, D gene, CDR3 protein, CDR3 DNA. The D gene is left open where the match is weak. Clone size is given for some rows only: seen once, a few or many times, or a class if the clone is expanded.

J gene: TRBJ2-5
V gene: TRBV7-9
clone size: -
D gene: TRBD1
CDR3 protein: CASSIDRAQETQYF
CDR3 DNA: TGTGCCAGCAGCATCGACAGGGCACAAGAGACCCAGTACTTC

J gene: TRBJ2-3
V gene: TRBV5-1
clone size: -
D gene: -
CDR3 protein: CASSPRSGGTDTQYF
CDR3 DNA: TGCGCCAGCAGCCCTCGGTCTGGTGGCACAGATACGCAGTATTTT

J gene: TRBJ2-2
V gene: TRBV9
clone size: -
D gene: -
CDR3 protein: CASSVGSSLVDGELFF
CDR3 DNA: TGTGCCAGCAGCGTAGGGTCTAGTCTGGTAGACGGGGAGCTGTTTTTT

J gene: TRBJ2-7
V gene: TRBV6-5
clone size: -
D gene: -
CDR3 protein: CASSSEGGTPGEQYF
CDR3 DNA: TGTGCCAGCAGTTCCGAGGGGGGGACTCCTGGCGAGCAGTACTTC

J gene: TRBJ2-7
V gene: TRBV19
clone size: once
D gene: TRBD1
CDR3 protein: CAKTGTGDLRTYEQYF
CDR3 DNA: TGTGCCAAAACCGGGACAGGGGATTTAAGGACCTACGAGCAGTACTTC

J gene: TRBJ1-5
V gene: TRBV6-1
clone size: few
D gene: TRBD1
CDR3 protein: CASSLQGVKPQHF
CDR3 DNA: TGTGCCAGCAGTTTACAGGGGGTAAAGCCCCAGCATTTT

J gene: TRBJ2-3
V gene: TRBV2
clone size: -
D gene: TRBD2
CDR3 protein: CASSEPLLAGGTTDTQYF
CDR3 DNA: TGTGCCAGCAGTGAGCCCCTTCTAGCGGGAGGGACCACAGATACGCAGTATTTT

J gene: TRBJ2-3
V gene: TRBV25-1
clone size: -
D gene: TRBD1
CDR3 protein: CASSEWSAGGGTDTQYF
CDR3 DNA: TGTGCCAGCAGTGAATGGAGCGCAGGGGGTGGCACAGATACGCAGTATTTT

J gene: TRBJ2-7
V gene: TRBV5-4
clone size: -
D gene: TRBD1
CDR3 protein: CASSKDRVYEQYF
CDR3 DNA: TGTGCCAGCAGCAAGGACAGGGTCTACGAGCAGTACTTC

J gene: TRBJ1-3
V gene: TRBV28
clone size: -
D gene: -
CDR3 protein: CASSSGYRGNTIYF
CDR3 DNA: TGTGCCAGCAGTTCAGGGTATCGCGGAAACACCATATATTTT

J gene: TRBJ1-5
V gene: TRBV28
clone size: once
D gene: -
CDR3 protein: CASSPNLGGSQPQHF
CDR3 DNA: TGTGCCAGCAGTCCTAATTTGGGGGGGAGTCAGCCCCAGCATTTT

J gene: TRBJ1-5
V gene: TRBV15
clone size: -
D gene: -
CDR3 protein: CATSRDLLGARNQPQHF
CDR3 DNA: TGTGCCACCAGCAGAGATCTTTTGGGGGCGCGAAATCAGCCCCAGCATTTT

J gene: TRBJ1-1
V gene: TRBV7-6
clone size: -
D gene: TRBD1
CDR3 protein: CASSTGQGDTEAFF
CDR3 DNA: TGTGCCAGCAGCACAGGACAGGGGGATACTGAAGCTTTCTTT

J gene: TRBJ2-1
V gene: TRBV7-6
clone size: -
D gene: -
CDR3 protein: CASSRPTGSSSYNEQFF
CDR3 DNA: TGTGCCAGCAGCCGCCCGACGGGTTCAAGCTCCTACAATGAGCAGTTCTTC

J gene: TRBJ1-2
V gene: TRBV27
clone size: -
D gene: -
CDR3 protein: CASSLFLGPNYGYTF
CDR3 DNA: TGTGCCAGCAGTTTATTTCTGGGGCCTAACTATGGCTACACCTTC

J gene: TRBJ2-5
V gene: TRBV11-2
clone size: -
D gene: -
CDR3 protein: CASSLGGFQETQYF
CDR3 DNA: TGTGCCAGCAGCTTAGGAGGTTTCCAAGAGACCCAGTACTTC

J gene: TRBJ2-5
V gene: TRBV13
clone size: -
D gene: TRBD2
CDR3 protein: CASSERTSGNQETQYF
CDR3 DNA: TGTGCCAGCAGCGAACGGACTAGCGGGAACCAAGAGACCCAGTACTTC

J gene: TRBJ2-7
V gene: TRBV6-5
clone size: -
D gene: TRBD1
CDR3 protein: CASSYFPGQGYEQYF
CDR3 DNA: TGTGCCAGCAGTTACTTCCCGGGACAGGGGTACGAGCAGTACTTC

J gene: TRBJ2-2
V gene: TRBV5-1
clone size: -
D gene: TRBD1
CDR3 protein: CASSLRDRGSGELFF
CDR3 DNA: TGCGCCAGCAGCCTCCGGGACAGGGGCTCCGGGGAGCTGTTTTTT